Below, 18 T cell receptor beta chains from the same sample are listed, as sequenced in a study of T cell responses to AZD1222 COVID-19 vaccine. Sequencing used immunoSEQ multiplex PCR; TCRdb keeps in-frame clones, though not all of them. The sample carries 150,000 or so clones, approximately 91% recorded once. Sequenced material: peripheral blood, taken 28 days after the second AZD1222 dose. Receptors were obtained from an adult who received the AZD1222 COVID-19 vaccine.

Concerning this clone: One end of the junction fails to match germline, which may point to a read error. The genes are TRBV7-9 and TRBJ2-7; no clear D. Looked up from germline, CDR1 is SEHNR and CDR2 is FQNEAQ (reference sequence). There are 9 residues in the CDR3. CDR3 sequence (DNA): TGTGCCAGCAGCCCCGGGCGGCACTTC. As protein: CASSPGRHF.

The chain carries TRBV11-3 and TRBJ2-5; 16 nucleotides align to TRBD2. Unmatched junction bases numbered 6, after V lost 3 bases and J lost 5 bases. Germline V gene lookup returns CDR1 SGHNT and CDR2 YENEEA. CDR3 length: 17 amino acids. CDR3 sequence: CASSLGLAGGSVETQYF. CDR3 bases: TGTGCCAGCAGCTTGGGACTAGCGGGAGGGTCTGTCGAGACCCAGTACTTC.

The chain couples TRBV5-6 to TRBJ1-2; 7 nucleotides agree with TRBD1. The CDR3 has 16 amino acids. J lost 7 bases, V lost 4 bases, and 16 bases had no gene match. CDR1 is SGHDT and CDR2 is YYEEEE in the germline V gene. CDR3 protein: CASSPQILPGGRGYTF. For the CDR3, the DNA is TGTGCCAGCAGCCCACAGATACTACCAGGGGGTCGTGGCTACACCTTC.

V and J are TRBV11-2 and TRBJ1-6; the D gene is possibly TRBD1 (6 bases). V shed 4 bases and J shed 8 bases, with 12 bases lying between them. This CDR3 has 14 residues. Germline values: CDR1 SGHAT, CDR2 FQNNGV. The CDR3 nucleotides are TGTGCCAGCAGCTCGGGGGCAGGGCATTCACCCCTCCACTTT. Translation: CASSSGAGHSPLHF. The full variable domain, its missing parts supplied by reference TRBV11-2 and TRBJ1-6, is EAGVAQSPRYKIIEKRQSVAFWCNPISGHATLYWYQQILGQGPKLLIQFQNNGVVDDSQLPKDRFSAERLKGVDSTLKIQPAKLEDSAVYLCASSSGAGHSPLHFGNGTRLTVT.

The chain combines TRBV20-1 with TRBJ1-6; D gene uncertain. V dropped 0 bases and J dropped 17 bases, with 8 bases sitting between them. Germline CDR1 DFQATT, CDR2 SNEGSKA (reference sequence). The CDR3 spans 10 residues. DNA for the CDR3: TGCAGTGCTAGAGATCAGAGAGTCCACTTT. This translates into CSARDQRVHF.

The chain couples TRBV20-1 to TRBJ1-1; maybe TRBD1 (5 bases). V dropped 3 bases and J dropped 2 bases, with 19 bases sitting between them. Germline V gene lookup returns CDR1 DFQATT and CDR2 SNEGSKA (reference sequence). The CDR3 extends over 16 amino acids. The CDR3 DNA follows: TGCAGTGCTAGTCGAGGGACCGTTTTGAGAAACACTGAAGCTTTCTTT. It specifies CSASRGTVLRNTEAFF.

In DNA form, the CDR3 reads TGTGCCAGCAGCCACCGTCTAGCGGGATACGAGCAGTACTTC. Translated, it gives CASSHRLAGYEQYF. V usage is TRBV3-1 (or the pseudogene TRBV3-2) and J usage is TRBJ2-7, with 9 bases aligning to TRBD2. CDR3 length: 14 amino acids. The V gene's germline CDR1 is LGHDT and CDR2 YNNKEL (reference sequence). V shed 3 bases and J 4 bases; nucleotides not matched to a gene: 4.

The chain links TRBV5-6 to TRBJ2-3; D gene ambiguous. Germline assignment: CDR1 SGHDT and CDR2 YYEEEE. The V end lost 0 bases, the J end lost 5 bases, and 7 bases lay between the germline ends. CDR3 size: 13 residues. The CDR3 bases are TGTGCCAGCAGCTTGGAGGCCCTAGATACGCAGTATTTT. Amino acid sequence: CASSLEALDTQYF.

This chain links TRBV18 with TRBJ1-3; D is unresolved. Germline-derived CDR1 and CDR2 are KGHSH and LQKENI. V was clipped by 3 bases and J by 0 bases, with 12 bases between them. The CDR3 is 16 amino acids. In DNA, the CDR3 is TGTGCCAGCTCACCTTCGGCGAGCACCTCTGGAAACACCATATATTTT. Translated: CASSPSASTSGNTIYF.

CDR3 sequence: CASSIAKGPYEQYF. The DNA of the CDR3 is TGTGCCAGTAGTATAGCCAAGGGCCCCTACGAGCAGTACTTC. The V call is TRBV19, the J call TRBJ2-7; D unclear. Trimming shortened V by 1 base and J by 2 bases, and 9 bases separated the two germline ends. The length of the CDR3 is 14 residues. The germline CDR1 and CDR2 sequences are LNHDA and SQIVND (reference sequence).

This clone was picked up a small number of times. The V call is TRBV30, the J call TRBJ1-2; D gene uncertain. Deletions cut 3 bases from V and 8 bases from J, with 7 bases between. Germline assignment: CDR1 GTSNPN and CDR2 SVGIG (reference sequence). CDR3 length: 10 amino acids. The CDR3 DNA reads TGTGCCTGGAGACGAGGCGGCTACACCTTC. Its protein is CAWRRGGYTF.

The V gene is TRBV7-9, the J gene TRBJ1-1; the D gene is possibly TRBD1 (6 bases). Germline assignment: CDR1 SEHNR and CDR2 FQNEAQ (reference sequence). The length of the CDR3 is 16 residues. Trimming stripped 5 bases from V and 2 bases from J, with 18 bases between. DNA for the CDR3: TGTGCCAGCAGCGCAACAGGGACGTTCACTAACACTGAAGCTTTCTTT. Translation gives CASSATGTFTNTEAFF.

The rearrangement joins TRBV2 to TRBJ2-2, with 7 bases lining up with TRBD2. The germline V gene encodes CDR1 SNHLY and CDR2 FYNNEI. Losses at the gene ends were 5 bases for V and 4 bases for J; bases not matched to a gene: 7. The CDR3 is 15 amino acids. This CDR3 is CASSWEGSSTGELFF. In DNA, the CDR3 is TGTGCCAGCAGTTGGGAGGGTTCGAGCACCGGGGAGCTGTTTTTT.

V usage is TRBV11-2 and J usage is TRBJ2-1; D remains unclear. Trimming left V 1 base short and J 0 bases short, with 10 bases between. CDR1 is SGHAT, CDR2 FQNNGV, per germline. This CDR3 region has 16 residues. The DNA of the CDR3 is TGTGCCAGCAGCTTAGTGAGGTTTAGCTCCTACAATGAGCAGTTCTTC. This sequence encodes CASSLVRFSSYNEQFF.

This chain uses TRBV18 with TRBJ1-2; TRBD1 agrees at 7 bases. Germline loops: CDR1 KGHSH, CDR2 LQKENI. Trimming at V came to 6 bases and at J to 3 bases, leaving 4 bases not matched to a gene. There are 13 residues in the CDR3. CDR3 DNA sequence: TGTGCCAGCTCTACTGGACAGGACTATGGCTACACCTTC. Protein: CASSTGQDYGYTF. Variable domain in full (rest from reference TRBV18 and TRBJ1-2): NAGVMQNPRHLVRRRGQEARLRCSPMKGHSHVYWYRQLPEEGLKFMVYLQKENIIDESGMPKERFSAEFPKEGPSILRIQQVVRGDSAAYFCASSTGQDYGYTFGSGTRLTVV.

The genes are TRBV7-6 and TRBJ2-1; perhaps D is TRBD1 or TRBD2 (5 bases each). V gave up 1 base and J gave up 4 bases, with 14 bases separating them. This CDR3 spans 16 amino acids. In germline, CDR1 is SGHVS, CDR2 FNYEAQ. The DNA of the CDR3 is TGTGCCAGCAGCTTAGAGGGGCTAGCCGTTTACAATGAGCAGTTCTTC. Its protein is CASSLEGLAVYNEQFF.

The chain combines TRBV7-3 with TRBJ2-2; perhaps D is TRBD1 or TRBD2 (5 bases each). Germline-derived CDR1 and CDR2 are SGHTA and FQGTGA. The CDR3 spans 15 residues. Trimming cost V 5 bases and J 2 bases, with 12 bases left between them. For the CDR3, the DNA is TGTGCCAGCAGCCCAGGGACCGTTAACACCGGGGAGCTGTTTTTT. Amino acid sequence: CASSPGTVNTGELFF.

The rearrangement uses TRBV18 and TRBJ2-7, with TRBD1 matching over 7 bases. The germline V gene has CDR1 KGHSH and CDR2 LQKENI. V was pared by 1 base and J by 0 bases, with 9 bases of the junction left unmatched. The CDR3 consists of 17 residues. Here the CDR3 DNA reads TGTGCCAGCTCACCACGATCCCGGCCAGGGGGCTCCTACGAGCAGTACTTC. Amino acids: CASSPRSRPGGSYEQYF.